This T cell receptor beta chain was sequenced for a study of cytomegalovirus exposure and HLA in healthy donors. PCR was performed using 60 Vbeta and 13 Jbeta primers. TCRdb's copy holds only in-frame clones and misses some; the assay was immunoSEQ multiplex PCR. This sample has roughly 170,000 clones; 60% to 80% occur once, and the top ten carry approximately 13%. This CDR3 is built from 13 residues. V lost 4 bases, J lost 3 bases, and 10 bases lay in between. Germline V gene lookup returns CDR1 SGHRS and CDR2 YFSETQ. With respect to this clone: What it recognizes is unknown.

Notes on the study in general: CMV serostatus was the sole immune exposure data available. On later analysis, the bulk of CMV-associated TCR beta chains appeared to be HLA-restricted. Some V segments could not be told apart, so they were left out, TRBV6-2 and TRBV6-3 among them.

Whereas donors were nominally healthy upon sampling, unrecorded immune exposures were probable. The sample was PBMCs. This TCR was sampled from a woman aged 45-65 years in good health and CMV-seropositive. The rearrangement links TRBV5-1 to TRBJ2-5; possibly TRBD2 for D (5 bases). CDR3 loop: CASSKAAEETQYF. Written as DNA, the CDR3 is TGCGCCAGCAGCAAAGCGGCAGAAGAGACCCAGTACTTC.